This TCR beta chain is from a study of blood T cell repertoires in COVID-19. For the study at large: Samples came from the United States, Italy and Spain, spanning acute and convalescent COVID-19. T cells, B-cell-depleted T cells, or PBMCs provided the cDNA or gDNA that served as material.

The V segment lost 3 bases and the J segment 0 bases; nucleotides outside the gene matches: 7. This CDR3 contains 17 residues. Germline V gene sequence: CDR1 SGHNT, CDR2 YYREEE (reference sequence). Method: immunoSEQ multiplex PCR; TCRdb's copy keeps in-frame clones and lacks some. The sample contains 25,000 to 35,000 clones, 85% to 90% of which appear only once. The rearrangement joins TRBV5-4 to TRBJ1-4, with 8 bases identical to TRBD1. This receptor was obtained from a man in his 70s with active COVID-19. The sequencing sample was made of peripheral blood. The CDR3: CASSSGGSPSTNEKLFF. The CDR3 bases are TGTGCCAGCAGCTCAGGGGGCAGCCCATCAACTAATGAAAAACTGTTTTTT.